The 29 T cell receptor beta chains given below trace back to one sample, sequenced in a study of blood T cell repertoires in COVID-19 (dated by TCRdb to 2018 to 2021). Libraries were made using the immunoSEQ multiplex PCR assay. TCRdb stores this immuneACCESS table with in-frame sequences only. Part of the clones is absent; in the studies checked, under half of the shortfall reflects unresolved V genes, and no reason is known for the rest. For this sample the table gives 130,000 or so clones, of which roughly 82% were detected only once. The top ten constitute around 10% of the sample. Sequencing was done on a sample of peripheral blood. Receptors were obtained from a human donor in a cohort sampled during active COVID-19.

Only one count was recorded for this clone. In DNA form, the CDR3 reads TGTGCCAGCAGTGGAATAGAGGACAGGGGTCCATCTAACTATGGCTACACCTTC. Amino acids: CASSGIEDRGPSNYGYTF. The rearrangement links TRBV6-4 to TRBJ1-2; 9 bases agree with TRBD1. V gave up 4 bases and J gave up 0 bases; unmatched junction bases: 12. This CDR3 spans 18 amino acids. Germline lookup yields CDR1 MRHNA and CDR2 SNTAGT.

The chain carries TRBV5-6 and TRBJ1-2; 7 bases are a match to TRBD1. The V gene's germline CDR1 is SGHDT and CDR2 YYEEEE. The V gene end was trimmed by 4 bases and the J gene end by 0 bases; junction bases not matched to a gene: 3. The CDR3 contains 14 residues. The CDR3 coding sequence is TGTGCCAGCAGCGTAGGGACAGCTAACTATGGCTACACCTTC. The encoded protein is CASSVGTANYGYTF.

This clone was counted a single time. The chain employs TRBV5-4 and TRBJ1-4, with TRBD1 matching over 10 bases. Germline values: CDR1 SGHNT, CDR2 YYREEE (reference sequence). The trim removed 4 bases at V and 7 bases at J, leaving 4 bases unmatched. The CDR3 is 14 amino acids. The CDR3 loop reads CASSRQGAGEKLFF. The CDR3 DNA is TGTGCCAGCAGCCGACAGGGGGCAGGTGAAAAACTGTTTTTT.

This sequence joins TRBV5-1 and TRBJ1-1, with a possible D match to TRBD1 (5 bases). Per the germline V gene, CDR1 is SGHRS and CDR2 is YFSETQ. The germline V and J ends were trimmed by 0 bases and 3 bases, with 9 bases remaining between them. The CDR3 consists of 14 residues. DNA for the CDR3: TGCGCCAGCAGCTTGGGACCGGGGGACACTGAAGCTTTCTTT. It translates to CASSLGPGDTEAFF.

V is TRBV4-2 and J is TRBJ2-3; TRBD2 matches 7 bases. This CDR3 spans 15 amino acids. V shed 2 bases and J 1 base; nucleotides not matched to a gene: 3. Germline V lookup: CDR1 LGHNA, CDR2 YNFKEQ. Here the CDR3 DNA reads TGTGCCAGCAGCCAATCTAGCGGAGGCACAGATACGCAGTATTTT. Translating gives CASSQSSGGTDTQYF.

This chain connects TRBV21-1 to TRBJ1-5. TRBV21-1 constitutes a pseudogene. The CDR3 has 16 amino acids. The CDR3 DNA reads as TGTGCCAGCAGCACCGTGATAGGCGACTTGAAAAAGCCCCAGCATTTT. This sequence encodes CASSTVIGDLKKPQHF.

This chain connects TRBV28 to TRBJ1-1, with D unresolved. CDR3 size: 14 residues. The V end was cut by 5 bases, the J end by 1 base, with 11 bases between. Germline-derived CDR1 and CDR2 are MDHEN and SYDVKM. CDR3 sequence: CASSPASTNTEAFF. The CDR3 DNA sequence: TGTGCCAGCAGTCCCGCTAGCACGAACACTGAAGCTTTCTTT.

CDR3 in amino acids: CASSYGWGGDTEAFF. The CDR3 DNA reads as TGTGCCAGCAGTTACGGTTGGGGAGGGGACACTGAAGCTTTCTTT. The V call is TRBV6-5, the J call TRBJ1-1; maybe TRBD1 (5 bases). The CDR3 has 15 residues. CDR1 and CDR2 (germline): MNHEY, SVGAGI. Trimming pared 2 bases from V and 3 bases from J, leaving 13 bases between.

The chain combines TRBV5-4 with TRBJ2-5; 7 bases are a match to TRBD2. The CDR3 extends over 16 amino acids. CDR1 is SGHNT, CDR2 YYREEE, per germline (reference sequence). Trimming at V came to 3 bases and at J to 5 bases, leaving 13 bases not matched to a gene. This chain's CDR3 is CASSSPSGGGLETQYF. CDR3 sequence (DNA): TGTGCCAGCAGCTCGCCCTCTGGGGGGGGACTGGAGACCCAGTACTTC. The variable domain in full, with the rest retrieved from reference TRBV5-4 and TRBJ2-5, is ETGVTQSPTHLIKTRGQQVTLRCSSQSGHNTVSWYQQALGQGPQFIFQYYREEENGRGNFPPRFSGLQFPNYSSELNVNALELDDSALYLCASSSPSGGGLETQYFGPGTRLLVL.

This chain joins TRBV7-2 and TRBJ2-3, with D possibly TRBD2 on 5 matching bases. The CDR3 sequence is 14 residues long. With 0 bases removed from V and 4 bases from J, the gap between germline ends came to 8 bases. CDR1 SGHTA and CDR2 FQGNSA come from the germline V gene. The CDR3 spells CASSLAKGADTQYF. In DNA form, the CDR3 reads TGTGCCAGCAGCTTAGCGAAGGGAGCAGATACGCAGTATTTT.

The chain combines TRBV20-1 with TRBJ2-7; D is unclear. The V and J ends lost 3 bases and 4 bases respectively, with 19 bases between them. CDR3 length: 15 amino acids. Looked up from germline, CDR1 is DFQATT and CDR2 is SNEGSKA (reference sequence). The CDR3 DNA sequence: TGCAGTGCTAGTGCAGTGCTCATAACAAATTACGAGCAGTACTTC. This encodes CSASAVLITNYEQYF.

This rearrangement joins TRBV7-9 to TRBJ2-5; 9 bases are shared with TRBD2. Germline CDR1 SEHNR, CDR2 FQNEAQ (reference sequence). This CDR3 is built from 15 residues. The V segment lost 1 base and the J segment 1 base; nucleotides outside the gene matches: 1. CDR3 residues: CASSLELAGQETQYF. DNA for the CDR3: TGTGCCAGCAGCTTAGAACTAGCGGGCCAAGAGACCCAGTACTTC.

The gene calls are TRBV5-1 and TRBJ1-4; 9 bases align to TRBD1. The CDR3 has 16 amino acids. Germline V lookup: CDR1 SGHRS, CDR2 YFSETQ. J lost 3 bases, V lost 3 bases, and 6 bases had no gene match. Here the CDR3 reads CASSYSGTGSNEKLFF. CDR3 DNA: TGCGCCAGCAGCTACTCCGGGACAGGGTCTAATGAAAAACTGTTTTTT.

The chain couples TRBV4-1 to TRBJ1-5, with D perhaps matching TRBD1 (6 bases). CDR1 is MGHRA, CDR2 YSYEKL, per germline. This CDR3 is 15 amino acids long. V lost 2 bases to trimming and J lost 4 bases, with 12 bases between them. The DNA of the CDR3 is TGCGCCAGCAGCCAAATCGAGCAGGGGAATCAGCCCCAGCATTTT. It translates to CASSQIEQGNQPQHF.

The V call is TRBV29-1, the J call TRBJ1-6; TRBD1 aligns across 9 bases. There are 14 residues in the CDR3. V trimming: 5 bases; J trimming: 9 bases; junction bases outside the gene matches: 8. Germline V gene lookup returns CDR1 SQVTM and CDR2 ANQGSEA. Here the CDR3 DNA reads TGCAGCGTTTCGCCGGGACAGGGAATTTCACCCCTCCACTTT. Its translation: CSVSPGQGISPLHF.

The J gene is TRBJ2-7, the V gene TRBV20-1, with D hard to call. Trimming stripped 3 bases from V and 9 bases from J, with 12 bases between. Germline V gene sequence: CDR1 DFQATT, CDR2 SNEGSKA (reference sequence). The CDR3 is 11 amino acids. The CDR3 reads CSARYGDMQYF. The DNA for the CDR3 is TGCAGTGCTAGGTACGGCGACATGCAGTACTTC.

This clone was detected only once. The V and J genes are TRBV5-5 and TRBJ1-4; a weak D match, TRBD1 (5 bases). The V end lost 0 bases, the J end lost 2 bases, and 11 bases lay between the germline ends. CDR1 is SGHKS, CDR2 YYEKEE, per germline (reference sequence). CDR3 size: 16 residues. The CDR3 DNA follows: TGTGCCAGCAGCTTGGCCGGGAGACAGACTAATGAAAAACTGTTTTTT. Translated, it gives CASSLAGRQTNEKLFF. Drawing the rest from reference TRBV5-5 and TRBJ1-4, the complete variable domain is DAGVTQSPTHLIKTRGQQVTLRCSPISGHKSVSWYQQVLGQGPQFIFQYYEKEERGRGNFPDRFSARQFPNYSSELNVNALLLGDSALYLCASSLAGRQTNEKLFFGSGTQLSVL.

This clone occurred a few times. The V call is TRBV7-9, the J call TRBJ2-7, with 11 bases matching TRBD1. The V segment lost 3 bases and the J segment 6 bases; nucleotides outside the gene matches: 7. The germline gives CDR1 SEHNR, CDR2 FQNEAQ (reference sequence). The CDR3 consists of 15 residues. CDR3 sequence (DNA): TGTGCCAGCAGCTTTTCCCGGGACAGGGGGTCCGAGCAGTACTTC. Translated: CASSFSRDRGSEQYF.

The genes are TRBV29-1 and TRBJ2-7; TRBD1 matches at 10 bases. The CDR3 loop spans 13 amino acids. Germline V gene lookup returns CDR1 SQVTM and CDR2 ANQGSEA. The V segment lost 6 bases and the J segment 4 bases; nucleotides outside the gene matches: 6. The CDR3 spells CSVAGQGEYEQYF. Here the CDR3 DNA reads TGCAGCGTGGCTGGACAGGGGGAATACGAGCAGTACTTC.

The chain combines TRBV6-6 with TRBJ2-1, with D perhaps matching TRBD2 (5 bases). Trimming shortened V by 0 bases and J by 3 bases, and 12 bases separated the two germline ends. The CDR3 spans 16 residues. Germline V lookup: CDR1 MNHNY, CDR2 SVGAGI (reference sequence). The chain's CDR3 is CASSYSGAALYNEQFF. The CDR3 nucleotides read TGTGCCAGCAGTTACTCGGGAGCAGCCCTCTACAATGAGCAGTTCTTC.

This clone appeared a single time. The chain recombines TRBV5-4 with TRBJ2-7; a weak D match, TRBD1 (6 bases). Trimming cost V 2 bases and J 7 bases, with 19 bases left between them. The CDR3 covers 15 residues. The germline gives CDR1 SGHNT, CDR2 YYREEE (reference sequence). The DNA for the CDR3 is TGTGCCAGCAGCTTTATACTTAAGGGGGTGGGAGAGCAGTACTTC. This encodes CASSFILKGVGEQYF.

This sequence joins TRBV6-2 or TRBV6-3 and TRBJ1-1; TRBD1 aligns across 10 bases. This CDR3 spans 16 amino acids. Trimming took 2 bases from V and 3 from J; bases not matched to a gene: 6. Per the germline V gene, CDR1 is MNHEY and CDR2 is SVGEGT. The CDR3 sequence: CASSYPDRGQDTEAFF. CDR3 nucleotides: TGTGCCAGCAGTTACCCTGACAGGGGGCAGGACACTGAAGCTTTCTTT.

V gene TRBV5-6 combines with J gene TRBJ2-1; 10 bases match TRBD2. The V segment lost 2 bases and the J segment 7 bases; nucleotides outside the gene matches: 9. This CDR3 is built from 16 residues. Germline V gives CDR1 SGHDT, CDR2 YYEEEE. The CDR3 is CASSFLLTSGANEQFF. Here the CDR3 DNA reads TGTGCCAGCAGCTTTCTTTTAACTAGCGGGGCGAATGAGCAGTTCTTC.

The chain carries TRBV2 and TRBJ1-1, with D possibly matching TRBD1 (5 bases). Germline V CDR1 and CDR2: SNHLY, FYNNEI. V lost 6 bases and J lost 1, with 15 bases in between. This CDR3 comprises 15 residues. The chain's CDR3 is CASSAGGGWNTEAFF. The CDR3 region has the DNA TGTGCCAGCAGCGCCGGCGGGGGGTGGAACACTGAAGCTTTCTTT.

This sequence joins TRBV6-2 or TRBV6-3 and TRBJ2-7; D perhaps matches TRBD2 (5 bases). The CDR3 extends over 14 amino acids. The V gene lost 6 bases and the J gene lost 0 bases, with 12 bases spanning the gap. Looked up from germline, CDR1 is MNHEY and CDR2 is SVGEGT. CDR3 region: CASSPGLSSYEQYF. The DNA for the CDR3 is TGTGCCAGCAGCCCCGGACTGTCCTCCTACGAGCAGTACTTC.

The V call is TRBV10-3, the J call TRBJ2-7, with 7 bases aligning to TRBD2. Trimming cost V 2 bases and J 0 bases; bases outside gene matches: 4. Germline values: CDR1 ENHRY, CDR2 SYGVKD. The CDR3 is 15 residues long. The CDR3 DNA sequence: TGTGCCATCAGTGAGGTCAGGGAGGGCTCCTACGAGCAGTACTTC. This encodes CAISEVREGSYEQYF.

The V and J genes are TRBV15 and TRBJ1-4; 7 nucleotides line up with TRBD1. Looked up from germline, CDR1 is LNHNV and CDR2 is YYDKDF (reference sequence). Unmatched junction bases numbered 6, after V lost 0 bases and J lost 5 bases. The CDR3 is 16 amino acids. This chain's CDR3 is CATSRDLAGGNEKLFF. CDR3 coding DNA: TGTGCCACCAGCAGAGATTTGGCAGGGGGAAATGAAAAACTGTTTTTT.

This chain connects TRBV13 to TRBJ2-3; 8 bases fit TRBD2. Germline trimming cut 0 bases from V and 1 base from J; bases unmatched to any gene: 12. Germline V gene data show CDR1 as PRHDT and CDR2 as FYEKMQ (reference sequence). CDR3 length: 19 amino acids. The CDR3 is CASSLGVAGTGGGTDTQYF. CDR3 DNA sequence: TGTGCCAGCAGCTTAGGGGTAGCGGGGACTGGAGGCGGCACAGATACGCAGTATTTT.

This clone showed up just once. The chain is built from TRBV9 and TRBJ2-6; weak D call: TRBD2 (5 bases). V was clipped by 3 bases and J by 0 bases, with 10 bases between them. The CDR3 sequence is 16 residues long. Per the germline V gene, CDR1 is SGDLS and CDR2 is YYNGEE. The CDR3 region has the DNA TGTGCCAGCAGCGCGCGGGTCCTCTCTGGGGCCAACGTCCTGACTTTC. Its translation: CASSARVLSGANVLTF.